These 18 T cell receptor beta chains came from one sample sequenced in a study of beta chain features in type 1 diabetes. General observations from the study: All four CD4+ subsets from Type 1 diabetes patients carried moderately but significantly shorter TCRB CDR3s.

These receptors' targets are unknown. Isolated RNA was reverse transcribed in full, so expressed TCRB transcripts were sequenced. TCRdb's copy holds only in-frame clones and misses some; the assay was immunoSEQ multiplex PCR. The profile shows a few hundred thousand clones, 13% to 15% of them singletons. Sequencing was carried out using naive CD4+ T cells from blood. Receptors originate from a man aged 25 to 40 with type 1 diabetes.

This clone occurred a few times. The chain combines TRBV4-2 with TRBJ2-3; a weak D match, TRBD2 (5 bases). Trimming stripped 4 bases from V and 4 bases from J, with 12 bases between. Germline assignment: CDR1 LGHNA and CDR2 YNFKEQ. The CDR3 extends over 14 amino acids. The CDR3 sequence is CASSLLEVPDTQYF. Here the CDR3 DNA reads TGTGCCAGCAGCCTCCTGGAGGTACCAGATACGCAGTATTTT.

This clone was seen a handful of times. The chain has TRBV7-3 and TRBJ2-1, with 9 bases fitting TRBD2. After removal of 1 base from V and 6 bases from J, the junction contained 4 bases not matched to a gene. Per germline, CDR1 SGHTA and CDR2 FQGTGA. The CDR3 consists of 15 residues. CDR3 protein: CASSLSGRAGNEQFF. The CDR3 coding sequence is TGTGCCAGCAGCTTAAGCGGGAGGGCAGGCAATGAGCAGTTCTTC.

The chain couples TRBV7-3 to TRBJ1-1; TRBD1 matches 7 bases. In germline, CDR1 is SGHTA, CDR2 FQGTGA. CDR3 length equals 15 residues. J gave up 0 bases and V 5 bases, and 6 bases lay outside the gene matches. CDR3 DNA sequence: TGTGCCAGCAGCCAGACGGGACAGTTGAACACTGAAGCTTTCTTT. This gives the protein CASSQTGQLNTEAFF.

This clone has only a few counts. This chain uses TRBV19 with TRBJ1-1; no clear D gene. V shed 5 bases and J shed 3 bases, with 19 bases lying between them. Germline V lookup: CDR1 LNHDA, CDR2 SQIVND (reference sequence). This CDR3 spans 16 amino acids. In DNA form, the CDR3 reads TGTGCCAGTAGTTGGCCGGGAAGTGCTGATGACACTGAAGCTTTCTTT. Encoded protein: CASSWPGSADDTEAFF.

This chain links TRBV5-1 with TRBJ1-5, with D unresolved. The CDR3 covers 14 residues. Germline lookup yields CDR1 SGHRS and CDR2 YFSETQ. V lost 5 bases and J 2 bases, leaving 11 bases between the germline ends. CDR3 DNA: TGCGCCAGCAGTGACGGGATGGGCAATCAGCCCCAGCATTTT. It specifies CASSDGMGNQPQHF.

V usage is TRBV6-5 and J usage is TRBJ2-7; TRBD2 is a possible D gene (6 bases). Trimming took off 0 bases at V and 5 bases at J, with 14 bases between the two ends. Germline lookup yields CDR1 MNHEY and CDR2 SVGAGI. This CDR3 region has 15 residues. CDR3 in amino acids: CASSYSGRDRNEQYF. CDR3 DNA sequence: TGTGCCAGCAGTTACTCGGGGCGGGATCGAAACGAGCAGTACTTC.

This clone has more than one count but fewer than ten. At one end, the junction sequence differs from germline, possibly due to a read error. The V call is TRBV7-7, the J call TRBJ2-2; 8 nucleotides match TRBD2. The CDR3 has 16 residues. The germline gives CDR1 SSHAT, CDR2 FNYEAQ (reference sequence). The CDR3 is CASRPKAGEGPGELFF. The DNA for the CDR3 is TGTGCTAGCAGACCCAAAGCGGGAGAGGGCCCCGGGGAGCTGTTTTTT.

This chain joins TRBV7-3 and TRBJ2-6, with D hard to call. V was trimmed by 5 bases and J by 2 bases, leaving 10 bases between them. The CDR3 is 15 amino acids. The germline CDR1 and CDR2 sequences are SGHTA and FQGTGA. CDR3 in amino acids: CASSPSRPGANVLTF. The CDR3 DNA sequence: TGTGCCAGCAGCCCGAGCCGCCCTGGGGCCAACGTCCTGACTTTC. Drawing the rest from reference TRBV7-3 and TRBJ2-6, the complete variable domain is GAGVSQTPSNKVTEKGKYVELRCDPISGHTALYWYRQSLGQGPEFLIYFQGTGAADDSGLPNDRFFAVRPEGSVSTLKIQRTERGDSAVYLCASSPSRPGANVLTFGAGSRLTVL.

This clone was detected only a few times. The chain carries TRBV28 and TRBJ1-2; D is perhaps TRBD1 (5 bases). Germline CDR1 is MDHEN and CDR2 is SYDVKM. Trimming removed 2 bases from V and 4 bases from J, with 8 bases in between. This CDR3 contains 13 residues. The CDR3 DNA is TGTGCCAGCAGTTTAAGACAGCTCTATGGCTACACCTTC. It yields the protein CASSLRQLYGYTF.

The chain has TRBV27 and TRBJ2-3; 10 bases are shared with TRBD2. V shed 4 bases, J shed 2 bases, and the junction held 12 bases outside the gene matches. The length of the CDR3 is 18 residues. The V gene's germline CDR1 is MNHEY and CDR2 SMNVEV (reference sequence). CDR3: CASSSPLTAGGLTDTQYF. The CDR3 DNA is TGTGCCAGCAGTTCCCCTCTTACAGCGGGAGGGCTCACAGATACGCAGTATTTT.

The chain joins TRBV5-1 to TRBJ1-1; 7 bases match TRBD1. Trimming took 4 bases from V and 7 from J; bases not matched to a gene: 10. Per the germline V gene, CDR1 is SGHRS and CDR2 is YFSETQ. The CDR3 has 14 amino acids. The CDR3 DNA follows: TGCGCCAGCAGCGGGGAAGCAGGGGGAAATGAAGCTTTCTTT. Protein: CASSGEAGGNEAFF. The full variable domain, completed using reference TRBV5-1 and TRBJ1-1, is KAGVTQTPRYLIKTRGQQVTLSCSPISGHRSVSWYQQTPGQGLQFLFEYFSETQRNKGNFPGRFSGRQFSNSRSEMNVSTLELGDSALYLCASSGEAGGNEAFFGQGTRLTVV.

This clone occurred a few times. The gene calls are TRBV9 and TRBJ2-1, with D perhaps matching TRBD1 (5 bases). CDR1 is SGDLS and CDR2 is YYNGEE in the germline V gene. Trimming removed 0 bases from V and 6 bases from J, with 10 bases in between. There are 14 residues in the CDR3. Written as DNA, the CDR3 is TGTGCCAGCAGCGTAGAGGGGTCGGGCAATGAGCAGTTCTTC. Translated, it gives CASSVEGSGNEQFF.

V and J are TRBV15 and TRBJ1-2; no reliable D call. Trimming cost V 0 bases and J 8 bases, with 16 bases left between them. Germline V gene sequence: CDR1 LNHNV, CDR2 YYDKDF (reference sequence). This CDR3 contains 15 residues. CDR3 DNA sequence: TGTGCCACCAGCAGAGACCGAGGAAAGGCCGGGGGCTACACCTTC. The encoded protein is CATSRDRGKAGGYTF.

This chain connects TRBV30 to TRBJ2-7; D remains unclear. This CDR3 is 12 amino acids long. In germline, CDR1 is GTSNPN, CDR2 SVGIG (reference sequence). The V end was cut by 2 bases, the J end by 5 bases, with 10 bases between. The CDR3 coding sequence is TGTGCCTGGAGTTCCCTTGAGGACGAGCAGTACTTC. Residues: CAWSSLEDEQYF.

The V call is TRBV7-3, the J call TRBJ2-2; 7 bases map to TRBD2. Per the germline V gene, CDR1 is SGHTA and CDR2 is FQGTGA. Trimming at V came to 1 base and at J to 4 bases, leaving 3 bases not matched to a gene. The CDR3 spans 15 residues. The CDR3 DNA is TGTGCCAGCAGCTTAAGGACTAGTGGCACCGGGGAGCTGTTTTTT. Its translation: CASSLRTSGTGELFF.

The rearrangement links TRBV18 to TRBJ2-7; 9 bases fit TRBD1. This CDR3 region has 14 residues. Germline loops: CDR1 KGHSH, CDR2 LQKENI. Trimming took 6 bases from V and 6 from J; bases not matched to a gene: 9. CDR3 amino acids: CASSSGTGPVEQYF. CDR3 DNA sequence: TGTGCCAGCTCCTCCGGGACAGGGCCCGTCGAGCAGTACTTC.

Only a few counts were recorded for this clone. This sequence joins TRBV10-3 and TRBJ2-5; D not resolved. This CDR3 has 11 amino acids. Germline CDR1 ENHRY, CDR2 SYGVKD. Trimming stripped 3 bases from V and 5 bases from J, with 4 bases between. The CDR3 coding sequence is TGTGCCATCAGTGATCAGGAGACCCAGTACTTC. It translates to CAISDQETQYF.

This clone came up a few times. This chain links TRBV5-1 with TRBJ2-1, with 8 bases identical to TRBD2. The CDR3 totals 14 residues. CDR1 and CDR2 (germline): SGHRS, YFSETQ. The J segment lost 9 bases and the V segment lost 2 bases, leaving 7 bases of the junction unmatched. Written as DNA, the CDR3 is TGCGCCAGCAGCTTACGGGAGGGCCCTAGTGAGCAGTTCTTC. It specifies CASSLREGPSEQFF. Together with reference TRBV5-1 and TRBJ2-1, the CDR3 gives the full variable domain: KAGVTQTPRYLIKTRGQQVTLSCSPISGHRSVSWYQQTPGQGLQFLFEYFSETQRNKGNFPGRFSGRQFSNSRSEMNVSTLELGDSALYLCASSLREGPSEQFFGPGTRLTVL.